A single sample gave rise to the 31 T cell receptor beta chains below, sequenced in a study of cytomegalovirus exposure and HLA in healthy donors (dated by TCRdb to the late 2010s). Library construction relied on the immunoSEQ multiplex PCR assay. For the multiplex PCR, a mixture combining 60 forward primers for TCR Vbeta segments and 13 reverse primers for TCR Jbeta segments was used. Here the immuneACCESS table is served through TCRdb, limited to in-frame sequences with V and J called. Missing clones are a known gap in these copies; in checked studies unresolved V genes cover under half, and the rest lacks a known reason. Present in this sample are under 200,000 clones, around three quarters of which were seen just once. The leading ten clones occupy approximately 2.2% of the sample. The sequenced sample consisted of PBMCs. These receptors all come from a woman aged 25 to 39 in good health and CMV-seropositive.

The rearrangement uses TRBV6-5 and TRBJ1-5; tentative D call: TRBD1 (6 bases). The CDR3 sequence is 15 residues long. The germline CDR1 and CDR2 sequences are MNHEY and SVGAGI. The V end lost 4 bases, the J end lost 5 bases, and 15 bases lay between the germline ends. The CDR3 region has the DNA TGTGCCAGCAGTTCCACAGGGAACCCCCATCAGCCCCAGCATTTT. The encoded protein is CASSSTGNPHQPQHF.

This chain uses TRBV28 with TRBJ1-2; D is possibly TRBD1 (6 bases). Germline CDR1 MDHEN, CDR2 SYDVKM. This CDR3 contains 11 residues. Between the trimmed V and J ends, which lost 11 bases and 5 bases, there was a span of 12 bases. The CDR3 sequence is CALQGLYGYTF. CDR3 DNA: TGTGCCCTACAGGGTCTTTATGGCTACACCTTC.

This chain connects TRBV6-5 to TRBJ2-2; D gene ambiguous. The germline CDR1 and CDR2 sequences are MNHEY and SVGAGI. This CDR3 comprises 13 residues. Trimming pared 5 bases from V and 6 bases from J, leaving 10 bases between. CDR3 region: CASSPSMAGELFF. The CDR3 coding sequence is TGTGCCAGCAGTCCTAGTATGGCCGGGGAGCTGTTTTTT.

In DNA, the CDR3 is TGTGCCAGCAGCCCGCTGTCACAGGGGGCTCGGAGCAATCAGCCCCAGCATTTT. Translating gives CASSPLSQGARSNQPQHF. The chain combines TRBV28 with TRBJ1-5; 9 bases fit TRBD1. CDR1 is MDHEN, CDR2 SYDVKM, per germline. Trimming took 6 bases from V and 1 from J; bases not matched to a gene: 13. The CDR3 length is 18 residues. Full variable domain (rest looked up from reference TRBV28 and TRBJ1-5): DVKVTQSSRYLVKRTGEKVFLECVQDMDHENMFWYRQDPGLGLRLIYFSYDVKMKEKGDIPEGYSVSREKKERFSLILESASTNQTSMYLCASSPLSQGARSNQPQHFGDGTRLSIL.

V gene TRBV5-4 combines with J gene TRBJ2-5; weak D call: TRBD2 (5 bases). Trimming removed 3 bases from V and 1 base from J, with 13 bases in between. The CDR3 is 15 residues long. CDR1 is SGHNT, CDR2 YYREEE, per germline (reference sequence). In nucleotides, the CDR3 is TGTGCCAGCAGCTCCCAGTGGGAGACCCAAGAGACCCAGTACTTC. It codes for CASSSQWETQETQYF.

The chain is built from TRBV5-4 and TRBJ2-3; 8 bases line up with TRBD2. The germline gives CDR1 SGHNT, CDR2 YYREEE (reference sequence). This CDR3 has 17 residues. V trimming: 4 bases; J trimming: 0 bases; junction bases outside the gene matches: 10. The CDR3 coding sequence is TGTGCCAGCAGCCTAAAAGCAACTAGCGGAAGCACAGATACGCAGTATTTT. Translation gives CASSLKATSGSTDTQYF.

This clone was seen a handful of times. The V call is TRBV11-2, the J call TRBJ1-1; the match to TRBD1 covers 9 bases. Germline V gene sequence: CDR1 SGHAT, CDR2 FQNNGV. The CDR3 is 16 residues long. Trimming at V came to 3 bases and at J to 4 bases, leaving 9 bases not matched to a gene. CDR3 sequence (DNA): TGTGCCAGCAGCTTCTACCCGGAGGACAGGGGCACTGAAGCTTTCTTT. It codes for CASSFYPEDRGTEAFF.

The rearrangement links TRBV19 to TRBJ2-7; TRBD2 aligns across 11 bases. The length of the CDR3 is 15 residues. Trimming at V came to 5 bases and at J to 7 bases, leaving 10 bases not matched to a gene. The germline gives CDR1 LNHDA, CDR2 SQIVND (reference sequence). The CDR3 DNA reads TGTGCCAGTAGTTTTAGCGGGAGGGCCTTCGGGGAGCAGTACTTC. It codes for CASSFSGRAFGEQYF.

The chain carries TRBV18 and TRBJ1-1; possible D gene TRBD1, 6 bases. The CDR3 is made up of 15 amino acids. V was pared by 0 bases and J by 2 bases, with 10 bases between. The germline V gene has CDR1 KGHSH and CDR2 LQKENI. DNA of the CDR3: TGTGCCAGCTCACCACCCGGGACAATTAACACTGAAGCTTTCTTT. Its protein is CASSPPGTINTEAFF.

This chain uses TRBV28 with TRBJ2-7; perhaps TRBD2 as D (5 bases). The CDR3 is made up of 12 amino acids. Germline values: CDR1 MDHEN, CDR2 SYDVKM. Trimming removed 6 bases at V and 9 bases at J, with 15 bases between. The CDR3 reads CASRSTREGQYF. The DNA of the CDR3 is TGTGCCAGCAGATCTACTCGAGAGGGGCAGTACTTC.

The chain joins TRBV10-3 to TRBJ2-7; TRBD1 matches at 10 bases. The germline CDR1 and CDR2 sequences are ENHRY and SYGVKD. The CDR3 has 16 residues. Germline trimming cut 5 bases from V and 4 bases from J; bases unmatched to any gene: 11. The CDR3 reads CAISYTPGQGSYEQYF. The CDR3 nucleotides are TGTGCCATCAGTTACACGCCGGGACAGGGGTCGTACGAGCAGTACTTC.

The chain links TRBV15 to TRBJ1-6; no definite D call. The V gene lost 0 bases and the J gene lost 6 bases, with 9 bases spanning the gap. This CDR3 has 15 amino acids. CDR1 LNHNV and CDR2 YYDKDF come from the germline V gene (reference sequence). This CDR3 reads CATSRDPRGNSPLHF. Written as DNA, the CDR3 is TGTGCCACCAGCAGAGATCCCCGGGGTAATTCACCCCTCCACTTT.

This clone came up a few times. This rearrangement joins TRBV6-5 to TRBJ2-7; 7 bases map to TRBD1. CDR1 and CDR2 (germline): MNHEY, SVGAGI. Trimming at V came to 4 bases and at J to 3 bases, leaving 9 bases not matched to a gene. The CDR3 totals 15 residues. CDR3 DNA: TGTGCCAGCAGTTGGGACAGAAGTAAGGGCTACGAGCAGTACTTC. Amino acid sequence: CASSWDRSKGYEQYF.

Concerning this clone itself: Other DNA sequences from this sample encode an identical CDR3 as well. The chain employs TRBV27 and TRBJ2-3, with a weak D call TRBD2 (5 bases). This CDR3 comprises 14 residues. Trimming cost V 3 bases and J 2 bases, with 9 bases left between them. Per germline, CDR1 MNHEY and CDR2 SMNVEV (reference sequence). CDR3 loop: CASSFRGLTDTQYF. The CDR3 DNA reads as TGTGCCAGCAGTTTTCGCGGACTCACAGATACGCAGTATTTT.

The V call is TRBV7-9, the J call TRBJ2-2; maybe TRBD1 (5 bases). V was clipped by 4 bases and J by 5 bases, with 23 bases between them. Per the germline V gene, CDR1 is SEHNR and CDR2 is FQNEAQ (reference sequence). CDR3 length equals 18 residues. CDR3: CASSSVWPGYFQTGELFF. CDR3 bases: TGTGCCAGCAGCTCGGTGTGGCCAGGGTATTTTCAGACCGGGGAGCTGTTTTTT.

This clone has more than one count but fewer than ten. The V gene is TRBV6-5, the J gene TRBJ2-7; TRBD1 matches at 7 bases. The CDR3 is 13 residues long. V lost 2 bases, J lost 6 bases, and 4 bases stayed unmatched. The germline gives CDR1 MNHEY, CDR2 SVGAGI. The CDR3, as DNA: TGTGCCAGCAGTTACGAGGGGGCTGGCGAGCAGTACTTC. The encoded protein is CASSYEGAGEQYF.

The chain couples TRBV6-6 to TRBJ1-2; a weak D match, TRBD1 (5 bases). The ends were cut back, 10 bases at V and 6 bases at J, with 18 bases in the middle. CDR1 and CDR2 from the germline V gene are MNHNY and SVGAGI (reference sequence). The CDR3 has 13 amino acids. The CDR3 DNA sequence: TGTGCCACCAACGTCCAGGGTGGGCATGGCTACACCTTC. Protein product: CATNVQGGHGYTF.

The CDR3 nucleotides read TGTGCCAGCTCACCACCGGGCGCCGAGACCCAGTACTTC. Protein product: CASSPPGAETQYF. J is TRBJ2-5 and V is TRBV18; D gene ambiguous. The CDR3 runs to 13 residues. Germline CDR1 KGHSH, CDR2 LQKENI. V was shortened by 0 bases and J by 5 bases, with 7 bases between the two germline ends.

The CDR3 here is CASSLLWDPGGETQYF. DNA for the CDR3: TGTGCCAGCAGTTTATTATGGGACCCCGGGGGAGAGACCCAGTACTTC. The chain uses TRBV28 and TRBJ2-5; the D gene is possibly TRBD2 (6 bases). Deletions cut 1 base from V and 4 bases from J, with 16 bases between. Germline CDR1 MDHEN, CDR2 SYDVKM. The CDR3 runs to 16 residues.

The chain combines TRBV2 with TRBJ2-7, with TRBD2 identical over 8 bases. CDR3 size: 12 residues. After removal of 6 bases from V and 3 bases from J, the junction contained 1 base not matched to a gene. The germline CDR1 and CDR2 sequences are SNHLY and FYNNEI. This CDR3 reads CASRREVYEQYF. The CDR3, as DNA: TGTGCCAGCAGGCGGGAGGTCTACGAGCAGTACTTC.

The chain joins TRBV19 to TRBJ1-1, with D perhaps matching TRBD1 (6 bases). This CDR3 is built from 12 residues. The germline V and J ends were trimmed by 3 bases and 7 bases, with 9 bases remaining between them. Germline V gene lookup returns CDR1 LNHDA and CDR2 SQIVND (reference sequence). CDR3 in DNA: TGTGCCAGTAGTATCCTCAGGGGTGAAGCTTTCTTT. Translation gives CASSILRGEAFF.

The V and J genes are TRBV7-2 and TRBJ2-3, with D perhaps matching TRBD1 (6 bases). CDR3 length: 15 amino acids. CDR1 and CDR2 (germline): SGHTA, FQGNSA. Trimming took 3 bases from V and 6 from J, leaving 16 bases between them. CDR3 DNA: TGTGCCAGCAGCTTTGGGCCAGGGGCGGCTGATACGCAGTATTTT. Protein product: CASSFGPGAADTQYF.

V and J are TRBV27 and TRBJ1-1; 7 bases align to TRBD1. V lost 2 bases to trimming and J lost 0 bases; unmatched junction nucleotides: 6. This CDR3 region has 16 residues. Germline V CDR1 and CDR2: MNHEY, SMNVEV (reference sequence). CDR3 DNA sequence: TGTGCCAGCAGTTTAAAACAGGGGTACATGAACACTGAAGCTTTCTTT. It codes for CASSLKQGYMNTEAFF.

The CDR3 DNA reads as TGCGCCAGCAGCTTGGAAGCGGGAGGTGGCTACGAGCAGTACTTC. Translation: CASSLEAGGGYEQYF. J is TRBJ2-7 and V is TRBV5-1; 9 nucleotides line up with TRBD2. CDR1 and CDR2 from the germline V gene are SGHRS and YFSETQ. V shed 0 bases, J shed 3 bases, and the junction held 4 bases outside the gene matches. The CDR3 loop spans 15 amino acids.

This clone was observed once. The same CDR3 can be traced to other DNA sequences in this sample. This chain joins TRBV5-6 and TRBJ2-5; D gene ambiguous. The CDR3 length is 12 residues. The germline V gene encodes CDR1 SGHDT and CDR2 YYEEEE. The ends were cut back, 2 bases at V and 5 bases at J, with 7 bases in the middle. In nucleotides, the CDR3 is TGTGCCAGCAGCTTAGCCAGGGAGACCCAGTACTTC. This gives the protein CASSLARETQYF.

V usage is TRBV5-1 and J usage is TRBJ1-1, with 8 bases matching TRBD1. The junction had 8 bases not matched to a gene; V was cut back by 3 bases and J by 10 bases. The CDR3 covers 13 residues. Germline V gene lookup returns CDR1 SGHRS and CDR2 YFSETQ. The CDR3 reads CASSSGTGGGAFF. As DNA, the CDR3 is TGCGCCAGCAGCTCCGGGACAGGCGGGGGAGCTTTCTTT.

Of note for this clone: Other DNA sequences in the sample encode the same CDR3. The chain is built from TRBV5-1 and TRBJ1-5; 10 nucleotides align to TRBD1. J gave up 2 bases and V 4 bases, and 3 bases lay outside the gene matches. Germline lookup yields CDR1 SGHRS and CDR2 YFSETQ. The CDR3 sequence is 15 residues long. The CDR3: CASSLGTGGNQPQHF. Written as DNA, the CDR3 is TGCGCCAGCAGCCTGGGGACAGGGGGCAATCAGCCCCAGCATTTT.

The J gene is TRBJ1-3, the V gene TRBV19; 7 nucleotides align to TRBD1. From germline, CDR1 is LNHDA and CDR2 SQIVND (reference sequence). The CDR3 is made up of 19 amino acids. V shed 7 bases, J shed 2 bases, and the junction held 20 bases outside the gene matches. The CDR3 DNA reads as TGTGCCAGTAACGGGGTTTCGGACAGGATCCATCCAACTGGAAACACCATATATTTT. Amino acids: CASNGVSDRIHPTGNTIYF.

The chain carries TRBV18 and TRBJ2-7; maybe TRBD1 (5 bases). Germline V CDR1 and CDR2: KGHSH, LQKENI. V was pared by 1 base and J by 2 bases, with 9 bases between. The CDR3 runs 14 residues. CDR3 loop: CASSPHPGPYEQYF. CDR3 nucleotides: TGTGCCAGCTCACCACATCCAGGGCCCTACGAGCAGTACTTC. The full variable domain, in which reference TRBV18 and TRBJ2-7 provide the parts outside the CDR3, is NAGVMQNPRHLVRRRGQEARLRCSPMKGHSHVYWYRQLPEEGLKFMVYLQKENIIDESGMPKERFSAEFPKEGPSILRIQQVVRGDSAAYFCASSPHPGPYEQYFGPGTRLTVT.

This chain connects TRBV25-1 to TRBJ1-1; D unresolved. V lost 2 bases and J 2 bases, leaving 12 bases between the germline ends. The CDR3 has 15 amino acids. Germline V lookup: CDR1 MGHDK, CDR2 SYGVNS. The CDR3 protein is CASSEPRSGNTEAFF. CDR3 bases: TGTGCCAGCAGTGAACCACGGAGTGGCAACACTGAAGCTTTCTTT.

This clone was observed a handful of times. This chain connects TRBV30 to TRBJ2-2, with no clear D. V was shortened by 1 base and J by 3 bases, with 9 bases between the two germline ends. This CDR3 comprises 14 residues. CDR1 is GTSNPN, CDR2 SVGIG, per germline (reference sequence). The CDR3 DNA follows: TGTGCCTGGAGTGGGAGTTGGTACACCGGGGAGCTGTTTTTT. This codes for CAWSGSWYTGELFF.